The clone carrying this T cell receptor (beta chain) was seen once. CDR1 and CDR2 (germline): LNHDA, SQIVND (reference sequence). With 10 bases clipped from V and 4 bases from J, the junction kept 18 bases outside the gene matches. CDR3 length equals 17 residues. Clones were sequenced by immunoSEQ multiplex PCR, and TCRdb holds only the in-frame ones, with some missing. In the table there are more than 100,000 clones, around 88% of which are singletons. These data originate in a study of blood T cell repertoires in COVID-19. Study at large: Spain, Italy and the United States supplied samples that represented acute and convalescent COVID-19.

The origin of this receptor is a human donor in a cohort sampled during active COVID-19. Sequencing was carried out using peripheral blood. The V call is TRBV19, the J call TRBJ2-2; TRBD2 agrees at 7 bases. CDR3 amino acids: CATSPTSSWGGTGELFF. The CDR3 DNA sequence: TGTGCCACCTCCCCGACTAGCTCTTGGGGTGGCACCGGGGAGCTGTTTTTT.